Reported below is one T cell receptor beta chain. This clone came up once. Its target antigen remains unknown. Base qualities are missing; no much larger clone stands one base away. The sample belongs to a study of blood T cell repertoires in COVID-19 (dated by TCRdb to 2020 to 2021). In terms of the full investigation: Samples from collaborators originated in the United States, Italy and Spain and spanned both the acute and convalescent phases of COVID-19. The prospective study material was composed of cDNA or gDNA derived from T cells, B-cell-depleted T cells, or PBMCs. Deeply sampled blood TCRbeta repertoires from subjects exposed to, actively infected with, or recovered from COVID-19 were included in the dataset. The repertoires were released in a freely available public database intended as a resource for research on the immune response to SARS-CoV-2. The samples were drawn from two sources: the first 160 participants of the ongoing ImmuneRACE study, and fewer than 1,500 subjects contributed by 6 global collaborators. Nearly every sample came with metadata listing a de-identified subject ID, COVID-19 status, age in years and sex. Where HLA class I and class II types were available, the types were taken from metadata supplied by the sample provider, not from assay-based typing.

V was cut back by 7 bases and J by 0 bases, leaving a gap of 10 bases between them. For CDR1 and CDR2, the germline V gene lists SGHVS and FQNEAQ. The CDR3 covers 13 residues, taking in both the cysteine and the phenylalanine. CDR3 DNA only is kept here, 39 bases in frame from base 1. In Seattle, one collaborating source enrolled patients while the infection was active and tracked those patients longitudinally over the course of disease. Collaborating institutions collected whole blood in K2EDTA tubes following their own protocols. For TCRbeta analysis, collaborators shipped samples in one of three forms: frozen whole blood, isolated PBMCs, or DNA extracted from either of those sample types. Broader findings and caveats from the paper: The amount of clinical and demographic metadata varied by source and participant and was provided uncurated.

TCRbeta CDR3 regions were amplified from genomic DNA by means of the immunoSEQ Assay, a bias-controlled multiplex PCR. On the authors' methods: The number of nucleated cells in each sample was estimated from the amplification of reference gene primers within the assay. Sequence reads were collapsed and filtered to measure the absolute abundance of every unique TCRbeta CDR3 rearrangement. For each sample, productive Simpson clonality was calculated as the square root of Simpson's diversity index over productive rearrangements. TCRdb retrieved this table from immuneACCESS and kept in-frame rearrangements only. Not all clones are present; in checked studies, unresolved V genes account for under half, and no reason is known for the remainder. V, J and clone size were drawn from that table, and D and trimming were deduced from the DNA. Present in this sample are about 160,000 clones, about 85% of which were seen just once. Of the sample, approximately 7% is held by the ten largest clones.

The receptor was isolated from a man at least 80 years old with COVID-19, enrolled during active disease. Source material: peripheral blood. The sequence is built from TRBV7-8 and TRBJ2-7, with the D gene call left open. The CDR3 region: CASKTRSSYEQYF. The nucleotides read TGTGCCAGCAAAACTCGGTCCTCCTACGAGCAGTACTTC.